Listed below are T cell receptor beta chains from one sample, sequenced in a study of cytomegalovirus exposure and HLA in healthy donors. Produced via immunoSEQ multiplex PCR; TCRdb's table is partial and in-frame only. The repertoire includes roughly 160,000 clones, approximately 81% of them detected once, and about 1% sits in the top ten. Sequencing was carried out using PBMCs. Receptors originate from a man aged 25-45 years in good health and CMV-seronegative. The CDR3 runs from the conserved cysteine through the conserved F or W. A row's size may be missing; if present it is once, few, many or a size class.

V | size | CDR3
TRBV10-3 | NA | CAIRGDRGYNEQFF
TRBV6-4 | few | CAQLGREAPGELFF
TRBV7-2 | NA | CASSLAQQGAYEQYF
TRBV6-4 | NA | CASSDNSGNTIYF
TRBV2 | NA | CASSVGQRGTGELFF
TRBV7-3 | NA | CASSLSSGGTYNEQFF
TRBV28 | NA | CASRRAGAEETQYF
TRBV6-6 | once | CASSPRGAETQYF
TRBV6-1 | NA | CASSDQTGFVTEAFF
TRBV5-1 | NA | CASSLTPGTSYEQYF
TRBV28 | NA | CASSLQGAGNTIYF
TRBV6-5 | NA | CASSYSTGNTQYF
TRBV5-1 | once | CASSLDGPGELFF
TRBV27 | NA | CASSFVGGNQPQHF
TRBV27 | once | CASSLGGSVNEQFF
TRBV7-2 | NA | CASSLRGRLYEQYF
TRBV7-9 | NA | CASSLASTRVDEQFF
TRBV4-1 | NA | CASSQDSWTYSYEQYF
TRBV20-1 | NA | CSASTAESYTF
TRBV7-2 | NA | CASSLGLAGTYEQYF
TRBV14 | NA | CASSLRTGVITEAFF
TRBV18 | once | CASSPAQGGVWANEQFF
TRBV7-8 | few | CASSSDRVQPQHF
TRBV30 | NA | CAWRAWGGVNEKLFF
TRBV2 | NA | CASSDLAGGANEQFF
TRBV19 | few | CASSIVSGVETQYF
TRBV5-1 | NA | CASSTRGPPSSGGPNTGELFF
TRBV2 | NA | CASSRGTNTDTQYF
TRBV7-8 | NA | CASSGGQTDYNEQFF
TRBV2 | once | CASREGGKTYSYGYTF
TRBV11-2 | once | CASSPGQRIYEQYF
TRBV6-1 | once | CASSEFIGLKSYEQYF
TRBV6-1 | few | CASSVQGSSSGANVLTF
TRBV6-1 | few | CASSEPGLAGSDTQYF
TRBV4-1 | NA | CASSQGAGGNTGELFF
TRBV19 | NA | CASSIQTSGEAPLDNEQFF
TRBV5-1 | NA | CASSLFGKGATNEKLFF
TRBV6-5 | NA | CASSPTGGSGNTIYF
TRBV6-5 | NA | CASSDRVGNTEAFF
TRBV12-5 | NA | CASGAGSVPPDTQYF
TRBV6-5 | NA | CASSKNWASNEQFF
TRBV19 | once | CASSIGLADTYEQYF
TRBV4-1 | few | CASSPTGGSGNTIYF
TRBV28 | NA | CASSTTAGGREQYF
TRBV7-6 | NA | CASSSVRGHAEQYF
TRBV11-3 | once | CASSLDRDSRHSNQPQHF
TRBV5-4 | NA | CASSPGQYNSPLHF
TRBV9 | NA | CASGRGGFSDEQYF
TRBV27 | NA | CASSNGQGAQFF
TRBV7-9 | NA | CSSSLAPGGPQHF
TRBV7-2 | NA | CASSLTRDIRKSPLHF
TRBV15 | NA | CATSRDRGIDTQYF
TRBV5-1 | NA | CASSLEQGPRLAKNIQYF
TRBV19 | NA | CASSIVGEQYF
TRBV28 | NA | CASRSITGGALDTQYF
TRBV30 | NA | CAWSVPGGQETQYF
TRBV10-2 | NA | CASSESSGGPLYF